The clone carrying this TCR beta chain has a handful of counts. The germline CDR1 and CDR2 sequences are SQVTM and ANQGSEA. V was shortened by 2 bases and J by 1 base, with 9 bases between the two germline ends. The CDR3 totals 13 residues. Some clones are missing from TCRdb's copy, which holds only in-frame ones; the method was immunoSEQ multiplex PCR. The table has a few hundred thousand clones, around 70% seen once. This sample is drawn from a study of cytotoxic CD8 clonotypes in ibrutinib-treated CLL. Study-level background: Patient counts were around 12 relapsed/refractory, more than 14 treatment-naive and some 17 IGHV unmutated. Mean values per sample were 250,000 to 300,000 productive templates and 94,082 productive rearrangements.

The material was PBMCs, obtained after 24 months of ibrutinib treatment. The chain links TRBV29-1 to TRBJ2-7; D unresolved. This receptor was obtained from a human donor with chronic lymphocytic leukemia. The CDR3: CSVEISSSYEQYF. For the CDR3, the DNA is TGCAGCGTTGAAATTAGCAGTTCCTACGAGCAGTACTTC.